The 8 T cell receptor beta chains given below trace back to one sample, sequenced in a study of T cells in tuberculosis. Documented time point: new active TB diagnosis, blood taken before or within 7 days of starting treatment. Using immunoSEQ multiplex PCR, the repertoire was profiled, and TCRdb retains in-frame clones only, with some absent. The profile shows some 40,000 clones, approximately 94% of them singletons. This material consisted of PBMCs, taken at tuberculosis diagnosis. These TCRs come from an adult with tuberculosis.

CDR3 coding DNA: TGCAGCTCCGAACGACAGGATGGGACAGATACGCAGTATTTT. Encoded protein: CSSERQDGTDTQYF. V is TRBV29-1 and J is TRBJ2-3, with a weak D call TRBD1 (6 bases). The CDR3 contains 14 residues. The germline V and J ends were trimmed by 8 bases and 3 bases, with 18 bases remaining between them. Germline CDR1 is SQVTM and CDR2 is ANQGSEA.

The rearrangement uses TRBV29-1 and TRBJ2-1; D unresolved. The CDR3 is 12 amino acids. The V gene lost 1 base and the J gene lost 6 bases, with 7 bases spanning the gap. The germline V gene encodes CDR1 SQVTM and CDR2 ANQGSEA. CDR3 sequence (DNA): TGCAGCGTTGAAGCTCCGGGCAATGAGCAGTTCTTC. Its protein is CSVEAPGNEQFF.

The rearrangement joins TRBV5-1 to TRBJ2-1; TRBD2 matches at 7 bases. Germline V gene data show CDR1 as SGHRS and CDR2 as YFSETQ. This CDR3 is built from 15 residues. V dropped 3 bases and J dropped 0; count of bases not matched to a gene: 3. Here the CDR3 reads CASSSSGSSYNEQFF. As DNA, the CDR3 is TGCGCCAGCAGCTCTAGCGGTAGCTCCTACAATGAGCAGTTCTTC.

To note about this clone: Other DNA sequences from this sample encode an identical CDR3 as well. The CDR3 sequence is CASSLGRTYEQYF. CDR3 DNA sequence: TGTGCCAGCAGCTTGGGCAGAACTTACGAGCAGTACTTC. The chain has TRBV13 and TRBJ2-7; no clear D. V gave up 3 bases and J gave up 4 bases, with 10 bases separating them. CDR3 size: 13 residues. CDR1 is PRHDT and CDR2 is FYEKMQ in the germline V gene (reference sequence).

V gene TRBV5-4 combines with J gene TRBJ2-2, with D possibly TRBD1 on 5 matching bases. The CDR3 runs 15 residues. Trimming cost V 0 bases and J 8 bases, with 14 bases left between them. Germline V CDR1 and CDR2: SGHNT, YYREEE (reference sequence). The CDR3 DNA reads TGTGCCAGCAGCTTGGCCTTTGGGGCGGCTGGGGAGCTGTTTTTT. Amino acid sequence: CASSLAFGAAGELFF.

The chain joins TRBV27 to TRBJ1-4; tentatively, D is TRBD1 (6 bases). CDR1 and CDR2 from the germline V gene are MNHEY and SMNVEV (reference sequence). This CDR3 spans 16 amino acids. The V and J ends lost 4 bases and 7 bases respectively, with 19 bases between them. The CDR3 is CASSSYKQGFGEKLFF. The DNA for the CDR3 is TGTGCCAGCAGTTCATATAAACAGGGATTTGGTGAAAAACTGTTTTTT.

The chain joins TRBV30 to TRBJ1-5; no reliable D call. Trimming shortened V by 2 bases and J by 9 bases, and 11 bases separated the two germline ends. The V gene's germline CDR1 is GTSNPN and CDR2 SVGIG (reference sequence). The CDR3 is 12 residues long. The CDR3 nucleotides are TGTGCCTGGAGTTTGAACCTCGGGCCCCAGCATTTT. It encodes CAWSLNLGPQHF.

The chain uses TRBV29-1 and TRBJ2-3; D may be TRBD2 (6 bases). Trimming shortened V by 4 bases and J by 0 bases, and 17 bases separated the two germline ends. The CDR3 contains 16 residues. Germline assignment: CDR1 SQVTM and CDR2 ANQGSEA. The CDR3 loop reads CSVVRLGLSSTDTQYF. CDR3 bases: TGCAGCGTTGTAAGGTTGGGACTTTCTAGCACAGATACGCAGTATTTT.